This TCR beta chain was identified during a study of cytomegalovirus exposure and HLA in healthy donors. General study results and limits: In all likelihood, a cluster of highly shared sequence variants was a sequencing artifact. In a later analysis, V- and J-gene trimming of beta chains associated with a DCLRE1C missense variant, replicated independently.

Both 60 Vbeta primers and 13 Jbeta primers went into the PCR. The assay was immunoSEQ multiplex PCR, and TCRdb's table has in-frame clones only and misses some. The table records 150,000 to 200,000 clones, over 80% of them present only once. V lost 10 bases, J lost 7 bases, and 7 bases stayed unmatched. This CDR3 has 13 amino acids. Per the germline V gene, CDR1 is SNHLY and CDR2 is FYNNEI. Remarks on this clone: Antigen unknown.

V and J are TRBV2 and TRBJ2-2, with 9 bases aligning to TRBD1. Material for sequencing was PBMCs. This receptor was obtained from a man aged 50 to 60 in good health and CMV-seronegative. This chain's CDR3 is CATMGQGVGELFF. CDR3 in DNA: TGTGCCACCATGGGACAGGGAGTCGGGGAGCTGTTTTTT.